These 13 T cell receptor beta chains share one sample of origin, sequenced in a study of T cells in Graves' hyperthyroidism and ophthalmopathy. The source material, RNA transcripts, was used to amplify TCR beta CDR3 regions. HTBI primers were used for first-round RT-PCR of the TCR CDR3. TCRdb processed the multiplex PCR reads anew with MiXCR; each CDR3 protein has one entry. The sample yields 450,000 to 700,000 distinct CDR3 sequences, 46% seen once. Sample: peripheral blood or thyroid tissue (not recorded which). These receptors all come from an adult woman with Graves' disease, either hyperthyroidism or ophthalmopathy (not recorded which).

The chain carries TRBV14 and TRBJ1-6; tentative D call: TRBD1 (5 bases). The CDR3 has 13 residues. The germline V and J ends were trimmed by 0 bases and 9 bases, with 6 bases remaining between them. CDR1 is SGHDN and CDR2 is FVKESK in the germline V gene. The CDR3 reads CASSQDGGSPLHF. The CDR3 DNA is TGTGCCAGCAGCCAAGACGGGGGTTCACCCCTCCACTTT. Supplemented by reference TRBV14 and TRBJ1-6, the full variable domain reads EAGVTQFPSHSVIEKGQTVTLRCDPISGHDNLYWYRRVMGKEIKFLLHFVKESKQDESGMPNNRFLAERTGGTYSTLKVQPAELEDSGVYFCASSQDGGSPLHFGNGTRLTVT.

This clonotype was counted ten times or more. This rearrangement joins TRBV6-2 or TRBV6-3 to TRBJ2-5; D gene unclear. CDR1 and CDR2 (germline): MNHEY, SVGEGT. This CDR3 contains 14 residues. Trimming shortened V by 0 bases and J by 7 bases, and 12 bases separated the two germline ends. CDR3 DNA: TGTGCCAGCAGTTACTCCGGAACTGGAAGGACCCAGTACTTC. It specifies CASSYSGTGRTQYF.

The chain has TRBV24-1 and TRBJ2-7, with no clear D. Germline assignment: CDR1 KGHDR and CDR2 SFDVKD. There are 13 residues in the CDR3. The V end was cut by 5 bases, the J end by 0 bases, with 7 bases between. As DNA, the CDR3 is TGTGCCACCAGTGTCCAGTTCTCCTACGAGCAGTACTTC. Protein product: CATSVQFSYEQYF.

The rearrangement joins TRBV29-1 to TRBJ1-4; D gene uncertain. The CDR3 sequence is 14 residues long. Per the germline V gene, CDR1 is SQVTM and CDR2 is ANQGSEA. V lost 4 bases to trimming and J lost 5 bases, with 14 bases between them. CDR3 sequence (DNA): TGCAGCGTTGTACACCCGGGCCCCAATGAAAAACTGTTTTTT. The encoded protein is CSVVHPGPNEKLFF.

Comment on this clonotype: At one end, the junction sequence differs from germline, possibly due to a read error. The chain is built from TRBV5-5 and TRBJ1-1, with TRBD1 as a possible D gene (6 bases). Germline loops: CDR1 SGHKS, CDR2 YYEKEE (reference sequence). The CDR3 extends over 15 amino acids. CDR3 protein: CANSRDGTRNTEAFF. As DNA, the CDR3 is TGTGCCAACAGCCGGGACGGGACAAGGAACACTGAAGCTTTCTTT.

This clonotype has at least ten counts. The chain carries TRBV7-9 and TRBJ2-7, with 9 bases identical to TRBD1. J lost 4 bases, V lost 5 bases, and 9 bases had no gene match. Germline lookup yields CDR1 SEHNR and CDR2 FQNEAQ (reference sequence). The CDR3 has 15 amino acids. The CDR3 protein is CASSPQAGTGYEQYF. CDR3 bases: TGTGCCAGCAGCCCTCAGGCCGGGACAGGGTACGAGCAGTACTTC.

This chain joins TRBV6-5 and TRBJ1-2; TRBD1 matches at 7 bases. The J segment lost 4 bases and the V segment lost 5 bases, leaving 7 bases of the junction unmatched. The CDR3 has 14 amino acids. Germline-derived CDR1 and CDR2 are MNHEY and SVGAGI. CDR3 DNA: TGTGCCAGCAGTGACGACACAGGGGCCTATGGCTACACCTTC. Translated, it gives CASSDDTGAYGYTF.

The gene calls are TRBV9 and TRBJ1-2; 10 bases map to TRBD1. V shed 4 bases, J shed 1 base, and the junction held 7 bases outside the gene matches. CDR1 SGDLS and CDR2 YYNGEE come from the germline V gene. The CDR3 is 16 residues long. This CDR3 reads CASSTGQGWGNYGYTF. The DNA for the CDR3 is TGTGCCAGCAGCACGGGACAGGGGTGGGGTAACTATGGCTACACCTTC.

In this sample, this clonotype turned up many times. The gene calls are TRBV7-2 and TRBJ2-7, with D unresolved. Germline V gene sequence: CDR1 SGHTA, CDR2 FQGNSA. The CDR3 runs to 14 residues. V was trimmed by 5 bases and J by 1 base, leaving 12 bases between them. The CDR3: CASSPVIGSYEQYF. Written as DNA, the CDR3 is TGTGCCAGCAGCCCTGTAATCGGTTCCTACGAGCAGTACTTC.

This clonotype was found many times. The gene calls are TRBV5-8 and TRBJ1-2; TRBD1 is a possible D gene (5 bases). Looked up from germline, CDR1 is SGHTS and CDR2 is YDEGEE. The CDR3 covers 15 residues. Deletions cut 2 bases from V and 1 base from J, with 12 bases between. Written as DNA, the CDR3 is TGTGCCAGCAGCTTCGAGGGGAGGAATAACTATGGCTACACCTTC. This encodes CASSFEGRNNYGYTF.

This clonotype has just a few counts. The genes are TRBV30 and TRBJ2-7; D possibly matches TRBD1 or TRBD2 (7 bases each). CDR1 is GTSNPN and CDR2 is SVGIG in the germline V gene (reference sequence). V was trimmed by 3 bases and J by 5 bases, leaving 11 bases between them. CDR3 length equals 12 residues. The CDR3 DNA reads as TGTGCCTGGAGCCCAGGGGGGGACGAGCAGTACTTC. Translated: CAWSPGGDEQYF.

Ten or more counts support this clonotype. The rearrangement uses TRBV4-1 and TRBJ1-1; 8 bases are a match to TRBD1. Trimming took 1 base from V and 0 from J; bases not matched to a gene: 1. Germline loops: CDR1 MGHRA, CDR2 YSYEKL. CDR3 length equals 15 residues. CDR3 protein: CASSQGDRMNTEAFF. As DNA, the CDR3 is TGCGCCAGCAGCCAAGGGGACAGGATGAACACTGAAGCTTTCTTT.

As regards this clonotype: A much larger clone is a single base away; this may be a read error. A read error is likely, as this CDR3 ends without the conserved phenylalanine or tryptophan. Because the CDR3's place on the DNA is in doubt, the DNA is left out and the CDR3 is given as listed by TCRdb. V and J are TRBV2 and TRBJ2-7; the table calls TRBD1, which could not be checked here. Both ends counted, the CDR3 spans 8 residues. Germline V gene data show CDR1 as SNHLY and CDR2 as FYNNEI. The CDR3 is CASRGEVA.